This T cell receptor (beta chain) was sequenced during a study of STAT3 mutations in large granular lymphocyte leukemia. On the study more broadly: Roughly half of the longitudinally sequenced T-LGLL patients carried detectable canonical activating STAT3 mutations. Over half of T-LGLL patients had one or more immunosuppressive regimens.

The CDR3 covers 13 residues. Trimming removed 1 base from V and 3 bases from J, with 7 bases in between. Germline V gene sequence: CDR1 SGHRS, CDR2 YFSETQ. Only in-frame clones appear in the TCRdb table, and some are missing; sequencing was by immunoSEQ multiplex PCR. Of around 3,700 clones in the sample, 82% are singletons; the top ten hold roughly 89%. To note about this clone: Its specificity is unknown.

Study-wide results and limits: At least one immunodominant TCR beta clonotype appeared in every T-cell large granular lymphocyte leukemia patient. Sampling intervals varied between patients and samples.

The sequence was collected from a boy younger than 18 with T-cell large granular lymphocyte leukemia. Some clones in this sample may be carry-over from other donors' samples. The chain employs TRBV5-1 and TRBJ1-1; tentatively, D is TRBD1 (5 bases). The sequenced sample consisted of peripheral blood mononuclear cells. CDR3 sequence reads: CASSLRGYTEAFF. The CDR3 bases are TGCGCCAGCAGCTTGCGGGGGTACACTGAAGCTTTCTTT.